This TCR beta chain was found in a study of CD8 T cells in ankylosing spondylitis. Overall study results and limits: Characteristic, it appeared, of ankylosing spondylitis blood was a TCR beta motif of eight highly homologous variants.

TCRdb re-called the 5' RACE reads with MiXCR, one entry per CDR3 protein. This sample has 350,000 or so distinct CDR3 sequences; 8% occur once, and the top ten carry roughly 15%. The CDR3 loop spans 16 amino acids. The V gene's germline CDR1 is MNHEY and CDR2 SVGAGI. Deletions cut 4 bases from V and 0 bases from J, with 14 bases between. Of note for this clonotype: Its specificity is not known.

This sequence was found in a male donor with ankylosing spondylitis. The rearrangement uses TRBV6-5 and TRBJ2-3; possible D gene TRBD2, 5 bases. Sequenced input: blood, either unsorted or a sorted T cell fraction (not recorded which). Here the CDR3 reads CASSWTSGFSTDTQYF. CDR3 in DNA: TGTGCCAGCAGTTGGACTTCCGGGTTTAGCACAGATACGCAGTATTTT.